The rows below give T cell receptor beta chains drawn from one sample of a study of shared clonotypes between healthy human individuals. Clones were read by immunoSEQ multiplex PCR, and TCRdb kept only the in-frame ones, dropping some. The repertoire holds about 680,000 clones, with 74% as singletons. Sequenced: memory CD4+ T cells sorted from blood. These receptors all stem from a woman between 25 and 40 years old in good health. The CDR3 runs from the conserved cysteine through the conserved F or W. The D gene is left open where the match is weak. The listing skips clone size in some rows; elsewhere it reads once, few, many or a size class.

13	NA	TRBJ1-1	NA	TRBV18	TGTGCCAGCTCGCGACAGGAGAACACTGAAGCTTTCTTT	CASSRQENTEAFF
15	NA	TRBJ2-2	NA	TRBV11-2	TGTGCCAGCAGCTTTTTCAGCACGAACACCGGGGAGCTGTTTTTT	CASSFFSTNTGELFF
14	NA	TRBJ2-7	NA	TRBV25-1	TGTGCCAGCAGTGAACCCGACAGGTCCTACGAGCAGTACTTC	CASSEPDRSYEQYF
15	NA	TRBJ1-2	TRBD1	TRBV19	TGTGCCAGTAGTCCCGGACAGGGCCAGACGTATGGCTACACCTTC	CASSPGQGQTYGYTF
14	NA	TRBJ2-3	NA	TRBV5-1	TGCGCCAGCAGCCCCGAGTGGGGCGCAGATACGCAGTATTTT	CASSPEWGADTQYF
15	NA	TRBJ2-2	TRBD2	TRBV7-9	TGTGCCAGCAGCCAATCTAGCGGGAACACCGGGGAGCTGTTTTTT	CASSQSSGNTGELFF
15	NA	TRBJ1-1	TRBD1	TRBV5-1	TGCGCCAGCAGCTTCGGGGACAGCATGAACACTGAAGCTTTCTTT	CASSFGDSMNTEAFF
16	few	TRBJ2-1	NA	TRBV5-1	TGCGCCAGCAGCCCGGGCCACGAGTTCTCCTACAATGAGCAGTTCTTC	CASSPGHEFSYNEQFF
17	NA	TRBJ1-4	NA	TRBV28	TGTGCCAGCAGTTTATGGAGGGGGACCACAACTAATGAAAAACTGTTTTTT	CASSLWRGTTTNEKLFF
14	NA	TRBJ1-2	NA	TRBV4-1	TGCGCCAGCAGCCAAGTAGTAACAGGTTCTGGCTACACCTTC	CASSQVVTGSGYTF
14	few	TRBJ1-2	NA	TRBV7-9	TGTGCCAGCAGCTTTGGAGGGGTCGGGTATGGCTACACCTTC	CASSFGGVGYGYTF
14	once	TRBJ1-4	TRBD1	TRBV5-1	TGCGCCAGCAGCCCCGGGACAGGGAATCCAAAACTGTTTTTT	CASSPGTGNPKLFF
13	NA	TRBJ2-7	NA	TRBV12-2	TGTGCAAGTCGCTTCGGACTTTGGTACGAGCAGTACTTC	CASRFGLWYEQYF
13	NA	TRBJ1-1	TRBD1	TRBV19	TGTGCCAGTAGGAAAGACAGGGCCACTGAAGCTTTCTTT	CASRKDRATEAFF
14	NA	TRBJ2-1	NA	TRBV15	TGTGCCACCAGCAGAGATCTGGAGCTGAATGAGCAGTTCTTC	CATSRDLELNEQFF
12	NA	TRBJ2-3	NA	TRBV18	TGTGCCAGCTCCTCTGAGGGAGGTACGCAGTATTTT	CASSSEGGTQYF
13	NA	TRBJ2-7	NA	TRBV11-2	TGTGCCAGCAGCTTAGAACCGTCCTACGAGCAGTACTTC	CASSLEPSYEQYF
16	NA	TRBJ2-3	NA	TRBV19	TGTGCCAGTAGTATAGATCCCGGACGGGGGTCGGATACGCAGTATTTT	CASSIDPGRGSDTQYF
15	NA	TRBJ1-2	NA	TRBV7-2	TGTGCCAGCAGCTCGCCGGGCATCTTTAACTATGGCTACACCTTC	CASSSPGIFNYGYTF
19	NA	TRBJ2-6	NA	TRBV4-1	TGCGCCAGCAGCCCCGCCCGGGGATATAGCCGCTCTGGGGCCAACGTCCTGACTTTC	CASSPARGYSRSGANVLTF
19	NA	TRBJ2-1	TRBD2	TRBV5-1	TGCGCCAGCAGCTTGGCGGCTAGCGGCACCCCGGGCTCCTACAATGAGCAGTTCTTC	CASSLAASGTPGSYNEQFF
16	NA	TRBJ2-1	TRBD2	TRBV6-4	TGTGCCAGCAGTGACGCATGGAGCGGGAGTAGGGGTGAGCAGTTCTTC	CASSDAWSGSRGEQFF
14	NA	TRBJ2-7	NA	TRBV19	TGTGCCAGTAGTATGCAGGGGACATCTTACGAGCAGTACTTC	CASSMQGTSYEQYF
13	few	TRBJ1-1	NA	TRBV7-9	TGTGCCAGCAGCATACAGGGGAACACTGAAGCTTTCTTT	CASSIQGNTEAFF
12	NA	TRBJ2-5	TRBD2	TRBV29-1	TGCAGCGTCACAGCGGGGGTGGAGACCCAGTACTTC	CSVTAGVETQYF
15	NA	TRBJ2-7	TRBD2	TRBV4-1	TGCGCCAGCAGCGACCTCGGACTAGCGGCCCACGAGCAGTACTTC	CASSDLGLAAHEQYF
14	NA	TRBJ2-2	NA	TRBV6-5	TGTGCCAGCAGACAACGCCGTTTGGTTGGGGAGCTGTTTTTT	CASRQRRLVGELFF
16	NA	TRBJ2-3	TRBD2	TRBV7-3	TGTGCCAGCAGCTTCGGGACTAGCGGAGGCACAGATACGCAGTATTTT	CASSFGTSGGTDTQYF
14	NA	TRBJ2-1	TRBD2	TRBV30	TGTGCCTGGAAGGGACTAGCCCCCTACAATGAGCAGTTCTTC	CAWKGLAPYNEQFF
14	NA	TRBJ2-1	TRBD2	TRBV15	TGTGCCACCGCACTCCGGACTAGCGACGCTGAGCAGTTCTTC	CATALRTSDAEQFF
12	NA	TRBJ2-5	NA	TRBV29-1	TGCAGCGTTGCCGGGGATTTGGAGACCCAGTACTTC	CSVAGDLETQYF
17	NA	TRBJ2-3	TRBD2	TRBV10-3	TGTGCCATCAGTGAGTGGAGGACTAGCGGGATGGCGGATACGCAGTATTTT	CAISEWRTSGMADTQYF
13	NA	TRBJ2-2	NA	TRBV28	TGTGCCAGCACCCTACCCCACTTCGGGGAGCTGTTTTTT	CASTLPHFGELFF
13	NA	TRBJ2-5	NA	TRBV25-1	TGTGCCAGCAGAAGACAGGCACAAGAGACCCAGTACTTC	CASRRQAQETQYF
16	NA	TRBJ2-5	TRBD1	TRBV28	TGTGCCAGCAGTCGGACAGGGATGATTTTTGGAGAGACCCAGTACTTC	CASSRTGMIFGETQYF
13	once	TRBJ1-1	NA	TRBV7-6	TGTGCCAGCAGCCCGAGGCATGACGCTGAAGCTTTCTTT	CASSPRHDAEAFF
14	NA	TRBJ1-3	NA	TRBV6-1	TGTGCCAGCAGTGATGGATACTCTGGAAACACCATATATTTT	CASSDGYSGNTIYF
13	NA	TRBJ2-7	TRBD1	TRBV5-4	TGTGCCAGCAGCGCAGACAGGGGAAGCGAGCAGTACTTC	CASSADRGSEQYF
16	NA	TRBJ2-2	NA	TRBV28	TGTGCCAGCAGTATCTGGACAGTGGGGAACACCGGGGAGCTGTTTTTT	CASSIWTVGNTGELFF
13	few	TRBJ1-5	NA	TRBV7-2	TGTGCCAGCAGCTTACGCAGGGATCAGCCCCAGCATTTT	CASSLRRDQPQHF
15	NA	TRBJ2-5	NA	TRBV5-1	TGCGCCAGCAGCCCATGGACCCTCAGCCAAGAGACCCAGTACTTC	CASSPWTLSQETQYF